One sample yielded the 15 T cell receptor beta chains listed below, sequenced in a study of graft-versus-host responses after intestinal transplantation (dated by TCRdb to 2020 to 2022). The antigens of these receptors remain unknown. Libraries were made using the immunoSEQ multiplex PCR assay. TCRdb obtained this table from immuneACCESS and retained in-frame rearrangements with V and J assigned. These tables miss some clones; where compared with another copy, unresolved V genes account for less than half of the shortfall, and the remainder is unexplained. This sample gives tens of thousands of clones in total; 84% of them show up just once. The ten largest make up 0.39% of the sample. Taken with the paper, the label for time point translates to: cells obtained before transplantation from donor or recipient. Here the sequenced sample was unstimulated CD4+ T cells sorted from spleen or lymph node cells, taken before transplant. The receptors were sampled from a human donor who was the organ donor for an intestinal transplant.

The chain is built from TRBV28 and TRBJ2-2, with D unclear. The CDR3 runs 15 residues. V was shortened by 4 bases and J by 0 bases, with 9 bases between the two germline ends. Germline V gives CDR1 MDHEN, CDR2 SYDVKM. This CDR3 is CASSSPLTNTGELFF. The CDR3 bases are TGTGCCAGCAGTTCCCCGTTAACGAACACCGGGGAGCTGTTTTTT.

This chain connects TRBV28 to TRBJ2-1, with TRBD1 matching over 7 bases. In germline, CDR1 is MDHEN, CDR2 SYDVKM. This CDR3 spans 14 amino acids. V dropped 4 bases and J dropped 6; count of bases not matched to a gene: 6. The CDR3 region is CASSSGQPPNEQFF. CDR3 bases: TGTGCCAGCAGTTCGGGACAGCCGCCCAATGAGCAGTTCTTC.

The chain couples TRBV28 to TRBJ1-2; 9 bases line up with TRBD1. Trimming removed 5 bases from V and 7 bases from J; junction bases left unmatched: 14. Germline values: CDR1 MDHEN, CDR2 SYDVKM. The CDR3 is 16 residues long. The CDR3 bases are TGTGCCAGCAGTGTATCCGGGACAGGGAGTCAAGTTGGCTACACCTTC. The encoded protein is CASSVSGTGSQVGYTF.

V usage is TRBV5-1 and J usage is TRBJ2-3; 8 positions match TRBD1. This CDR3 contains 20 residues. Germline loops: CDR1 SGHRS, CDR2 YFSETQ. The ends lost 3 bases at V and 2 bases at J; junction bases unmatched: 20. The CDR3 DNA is TGCGCCAGCAGCTCCCTTCAGGGGGCAAAGGGGTGGCTGGACACAGATACGCAGTATTTT. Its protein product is CASSSLQGAKGWLDTDTQYF.

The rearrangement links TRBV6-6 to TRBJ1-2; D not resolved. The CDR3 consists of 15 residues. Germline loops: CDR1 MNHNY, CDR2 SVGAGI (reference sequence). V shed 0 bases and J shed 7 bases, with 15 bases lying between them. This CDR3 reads CASSYSSAGWGGYTF. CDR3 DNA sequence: TGTGCCAGCAGTTACTCTTCCGCGGGTTGGGGTGGCTACACCTTC.

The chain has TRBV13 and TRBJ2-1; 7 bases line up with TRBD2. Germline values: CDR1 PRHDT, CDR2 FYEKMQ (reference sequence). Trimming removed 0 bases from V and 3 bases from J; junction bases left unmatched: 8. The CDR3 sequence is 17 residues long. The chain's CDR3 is CASSLGLGRTSYNEQFF. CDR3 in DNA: TGTGCCAGCAGCTTAGGCCTAGGACGGACTAGCTACAATGAGCAGTTCTTC.

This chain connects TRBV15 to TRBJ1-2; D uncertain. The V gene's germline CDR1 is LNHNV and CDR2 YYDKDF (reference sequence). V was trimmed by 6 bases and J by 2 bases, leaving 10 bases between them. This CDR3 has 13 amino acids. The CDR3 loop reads CATRGSGNYGYTF. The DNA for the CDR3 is TGTGCCACCAGGGGCTCGGGAAACTATGGCTACACCTTC.

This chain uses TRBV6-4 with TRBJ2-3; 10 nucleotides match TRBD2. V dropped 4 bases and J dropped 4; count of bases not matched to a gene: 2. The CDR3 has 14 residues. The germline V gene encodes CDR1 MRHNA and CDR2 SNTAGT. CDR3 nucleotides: TGTGCCAGCAGTGCCGGGACTAGCGCAGATACGCAGTATTTT. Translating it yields CASSAGTSADTQYF.

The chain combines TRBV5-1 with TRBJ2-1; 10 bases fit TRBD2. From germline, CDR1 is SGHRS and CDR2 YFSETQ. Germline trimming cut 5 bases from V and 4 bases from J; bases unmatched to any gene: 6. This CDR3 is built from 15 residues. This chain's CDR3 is CASRTAGGPYNEQFF. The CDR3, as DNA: TGCGCCAGCAGAACAGCGGGGGGGCCTTACAATGAGCAGTTCTTC.

In nucleotides, the CDR3 is TGTGCCAGCAGGGGGGGACAGGGGAGGAACACCGGGGAGCTGTTTTTT. Translated, it gives CASRGGQGRNTGELFF. The chain combines TRBV7-6 with TRBJ2-2; 10 bases are shared with TRBD1. Trimming removed 6 bases from V and 1 base from J; junction bases left unmatched: 5. The CDR3 runs 16 residues. CDR1 and CDR2 from the germline V gene are SGHVS and FNYEAQ. Variable domain in full (rest from reference TRBV7-6 and TRBJ2-2): GAGVSQSPRYKVTKRGQDVALRCDPISGHVSLYWYRQALGQGPEFLTYFNYEAQQDKSGLPNDRFSAERPEGSISTLTIQRTEQRDSAMYRCASRGGQGRNTGELFFGEGSRLTVL.

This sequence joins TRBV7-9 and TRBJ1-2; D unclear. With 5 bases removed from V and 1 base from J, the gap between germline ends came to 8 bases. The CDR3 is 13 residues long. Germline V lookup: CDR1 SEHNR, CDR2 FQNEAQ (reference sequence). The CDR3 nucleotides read TGTGCCAGCAGCCCCGAGCTTAACTATGGCTACACCTTC. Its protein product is CASSPELNYGYTF.

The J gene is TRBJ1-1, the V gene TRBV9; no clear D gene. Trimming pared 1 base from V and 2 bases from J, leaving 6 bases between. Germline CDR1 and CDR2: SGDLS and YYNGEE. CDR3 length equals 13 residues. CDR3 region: CASSVTYNTEAFF. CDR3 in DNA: TGTGCCAGCAGCGTAACTTATAACACTGAAGCTTTCTTT.

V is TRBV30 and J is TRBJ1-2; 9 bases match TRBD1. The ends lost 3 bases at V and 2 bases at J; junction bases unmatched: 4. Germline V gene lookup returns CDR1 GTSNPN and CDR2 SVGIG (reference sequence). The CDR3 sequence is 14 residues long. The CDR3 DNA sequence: TGTGCCTGGAGCCCACAGGGGGCGAACTATGGCTACACCTTC. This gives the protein CAWSPQGANYGYTF.

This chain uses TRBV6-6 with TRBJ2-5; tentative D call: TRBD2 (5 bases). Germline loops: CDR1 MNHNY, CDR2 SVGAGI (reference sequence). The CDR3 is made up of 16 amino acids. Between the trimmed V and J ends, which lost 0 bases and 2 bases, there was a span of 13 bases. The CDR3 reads CASSYSRTPVQETQYF. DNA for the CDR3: TGTGCCAGCAGTTACTCGAGGACTCCAGTACAAGAGACCCAGTACTTC.

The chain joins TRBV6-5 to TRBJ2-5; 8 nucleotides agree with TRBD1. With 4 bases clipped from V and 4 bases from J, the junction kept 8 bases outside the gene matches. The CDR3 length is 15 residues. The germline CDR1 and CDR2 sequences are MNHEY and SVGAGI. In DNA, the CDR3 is TGTGCCAGCAGTTTTCTTACAGGGGGGAGAGAGACCCAGTACTTC. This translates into CASSFLTGGRETQYF.